Sequencing of this T cell receptor beta chain was carried out in a study of CD8+CD57+ T cells in acquired aplastic anemia. At the level of the study: Sorted CD4+ and CD8+ cells gave an average of roughly 3 ug of DNA. The study, taken as a whole, reports: Patients did not significantly differ from controls in CD8+ Simpson's diversity.

The template for TCR beta VDJ and CDR3 sequence profiling was genomic DNA. TCRdb ran MiXCR on the reads and lists one entry per CDR3 protein. The profile shows 180,000 or so distinct CDR3 sequences, roughly 63% of them singletons. To note about this clonotype: Antigen specificity is unknown.

Patients included in sequencing had previously demonstrated CD8+CD57+ cell expansion by flow cytometry. Untreated patients provided the blood samples, with no therapy given before sampling. The sequencing sample was made of sorted CD4+, CD8+, or CD8+CD57+ T cells (not recorded which) from PBMCs. This TCR derives from a human donor with aplastic anemia.

CDR3 nucleotides: TGTGCCAGCAGTAGGGAACAGGGTTTTGGTTCACCCCTCCACTTT. Translation gives CASSREQGFGSPLHF. The chain joins TRBV2 to TRBJ1-6, with a possible D match to TRBD1 (6 bases). Per the germline V gene, CDR1 is SNHLY and CDR2 is FYNNEI. Trimming removed 5 bases from V and 9 bases from J, with 17 bases in between. The CDR3 is 15 amino acids. The variable domain in full, with the rest retrieved from reference TRBV2 and TRBJ1-6, is EPEVTQTPSHQVTQMGQEVILRCVPISNHLYFYWYRQILGQKVEFLVSFYNNEISEKSEIFDDQFSVERPDGSNFTLKIRSTKLEDSAMYFCASSREQGFGSPLHFGNGTRLTVT.